These 9 T cell receptor beta chains were sequenced from one sample in a study of blood T cell repertoires in COVID-19. Measured with immunoSEQ multiplex PCR; TCRdb has only the in-frame clones, and not every one. The table has about 180,000 clones, roughly 80% seen once. Material: PBMCs or T cells enriched from blood (not recorded which). These receptors were collected from a woman in her 40s with acute COVID-19.

The gene calls are TRBV4-1 and TRBJ2-1; 9 positions match TRBD2. This CDR3 has 17 amino acids. Trimming removed 6 bases from V and 13 bases from J; junction bases left unmatched: 22. Germline CDR1 and CDR2: MGHRA and YSYEKL. CDR3 residues: CASSPSGGRGVRQYQFF. The CDR3 DNA reads TGCGCCAGCAGTCCTTCGGGCGGGAGGGGGGTCCGCCAATACCAGTTCTTC.

This clone has a single count. This sequence joins TRBV25-1 and TRBJ2-3, with D perhaps matching TRBD1 (6 bases). The germline CDR1 and CDR2 sequences are MGHDK and SYGVNS. Trimming shortened V by 3 bases and J by 3 bases, and 19 bases separated the two germline ends. The length of the CDR3 is 17 residues. CDR3: CASSERSRGYETDTQYF. The DNA of the CDR3 is TGTGCCAGCAGTGAGAGGAGTAGGGGGTATGAAACAGATACGCAGTATTTT.

This chain connects TRBV21-1 to TRBJ1-1. TRBV21-1 is classified as a pseudogene. This CDR3 has 15 amino acids. The CDR3 loop reads CASSKSRTENTEAFF. The CDR3, as DNA: TGTGCCAGCAGCAAATCTAGGACTGAGAACACTGAAGCTTTCTTT.

The gene calls are TRBV19 and TRBJ2-1, with 14 bases identical to TRBD2. Germline lookup yields CDR1 LNHDA and CDR2 SQIVND (reference sequence). The CDR3 has 16 residues. Trimming cost V 6 bases and J 2 bases; bases outside gene matches: 3. Here the CDR3 reads CASRRLAGGTYNEQFF. The DNA for the CDR3 is TGTGCCAGTAGAAGACTAGCGGGAGGGACCTACAATGAGCAGTTCTTC.

The V call is TRBV7-6, the J call TRBJ2-5; TRBD2 matches at 10 bases. With V trimmed by 0 bases and J by 2 bases, 6 bases remained unmatched. CDR3 length equals 17 residues. In germline, CDR1 is SGHVS, CDR2 FNYEAQ. CDR3 region: CASSLASSGSGQETQYF. The DNA of the CDR3 is TGTGCCAGCAGCTTAGCCTCTAGCGGGAGCGGTCAAGAGACCCAGTACTTC. The full variable domain, completed using reference TRBV7-6 and TRBJ2-5, is GAGVSQSPRYKVTKRGQDVALRCDPISGHVSLYWYRQALGQGPEFLTYFNYEAQQDKSGLPNDRFSAERPEGSISTLTIQRTEQRDSAMYRCASSLASSGSGQETQYFGPGTRLLVL.

The chain employs TRBV18 and TRBJ2-7, with 8 bases identical to TRBD2. Unmatched junction bases numbered 9, after V lost 8 bases and J lost 6 bases. Germline assignment: CDR1 KGHSH and CDR2 LQKENI. This CDR3 comprises 13 residues. The CDR3 loop reads CASTERERGEQYF. CDR3 nucleotides: TGTGCCAGCACGGAGCGGGAGAGGGGCGAGCAGTACTTC.

The chain is built from TRBV5-4 and TRBJ2-3; the D gene is possibly TRBD2 (7 bases). Trimming removed 6 bases at V and 2 bases at J, with 19 bases between. Germline CDR1 SGHNT, CDR2 YYREEE (reference sequence). CDR3 length equals 16 residues. CDR3 loop: CASTQGRGGPTDTQYF. Written as DNA, the CDR3 is TGTGCCAGCACCCAGGGGAGGGGAGGTCCCACAGATACGCAGTATTTT.

The chain carries TRBV7-8 and TRBJ1-1; D may be TRBD1 (5 bases). The germline V and J ends were trimmed by 0 bases and 5 bases, with 10 bases remaining between them. Germline V gives CDR1 SGHVS, CDR2 FQNEAQ. The CDR3 is 14 residues long. The DNA for the CDR3 is TGTGCCAGCAGCTTAGCGTCCGGGGGAACTGAAGCTTTCTTT. Translating it yields CASSLASGGTEAFF.

The chain links TRBV4-1 to TRBJ2-5; 12 bases fit TRBD2. The CDR3 is 16 residues long. V lost 5 bases and J lost 1; bases outside the gene matches: 5. Germline V gene data show CDR1 as MGHRA and CDR2 as YSYEKL. The CDR3 DNA reads as TGCGCCAGCAGCAACGGACTAGCGGGACTCCAAGAGACCCAGTACTTC. Translating it yields CASSNGLAGLQETQYF.